One and the same sample provided the 2 T cell receptor beta chains below, sequenced in a study of patients and donors after allogeneic stem cell transplantation. In TCRdb, the RT-PCR reads were re-called with MiXCR into one record per CDR3 protein. There are approximately 160,000 distinct CDR3 sequences in the sample; approximately 30% occur only once, and 3.2% lies in the top ten. The sequencing input was blood, either unsorted or a sorted T cell fraction (not recorded which). Receptor source: a human donor who was either an allogeneic HSCT recipient or a stem cell or donor lymphocyte infusion donor (not recorded which). It is not recorded whose cells these are; they may come from a transplant donor.

This clonotype came up a few times. In DNA form, the CDR3 reads TGTGCCAGCAGTTACTCGGGACAGATTAGCAATCAGCCCCAGCATTTT. Its translation is CASSYSGQISNQPQHF. The chain links TRBV6-6 to TRBJ1-5; 7 nucleotides agree with TRBD1. This CDR3 contains 16 residues. Germline CDR1 and CDR2: MNHNY and SVGAGI (reference sequence). J gave up 0 bases and V 0 bases, and 2 bases lay outside the gene matches.

This clonotype was picked up a small number of times. This sequence joins TRBV28 and TRBJ1-2, with 7 positions matching TRBD1. Germline loops: CDR1 MDHEN, CDR2 SYDVKM. Trimming took 4 bases from V and 3 from J; bases not matched to a gene: 11. CDR3 length: 16 residues. The chain's CDR3 is CASSSGGQGVDYGYTF. Here the CDR3 DNA reads TGTGCCAGCAGTTCCGGGGGCCAGGGGGTTGACTATGGCTACACCTTC.